The entry below describes one T cell receptor (beta chain). It lacks a known antigen. No base qualities exist here, and no much larger clone lies one base off it. This sample is part of a study of OX40 agonist ivuxolimab in advanced cancers. The study in broad terms: Ivuxolimab was a fully human IgG2 agonistic monoclonal antibody targeting the costimulatory receptor OX40 (CD134). Intravenous ivuxolimab was administered to patients every 2 weeks at six dose levels: 0.01, 0.1, 0.3, 1.5, 3 and 10 mg/kg. Among the roughly 52 dose-escalation patients, about 20 had hepatocellular carcinoma, some 15 melanoma, 9 renal cell carcinoma and 9 head and neck cancer. In the dose-escalation cohort, roughly four fifths of patients were male, and the mean age was approximately 60 years, with a range of roughly 20 to 85. Prior anti-PD-1, anti-PD-L1 or anti-CTLA-4 therapy was permitted, and roughly two fifths of dose-escalation patients had received checkpoint inhibitors. Partial responses occurred in three dose-escalation patients, of whom one had hepatocellular carcinoma and two had cutaneous melanoma. Peripheral TCRbeta sequencing was intended to test whether TCR sequence diversity was altered and clonal T-cell expansion was caused by ivuxolimab. The monotherapy dose-escalation portion (N ≈ 57 patients) of the phase I ivuxolimab trial is reported in the paper.

Overall study results and their limits: On average, CD8+ T cells showed more expanded clones than CD4+ T cells after ivuxolimab. Antigen specificity was not determined for the clonally expanded peripheral T cells. Low levels of normalized T-cell clonal expansion were also shown by some nonresponding patients. In the 0.1-3.0 mg/kg groups, partial responders were among the patients with the lowest normalized peripheral clonal expansion, particularly in CD8+ T cells. At doses of 0.1 to 3.0 mg/kg, clonal expansion of both CD4+ and CD8+ blood T cells was observed from baseline to week 6.

Genomic DNA was isolated from the sorted cells so that the TCRbeta CDR3 region could be sequenced. TCRbeta CDR3 regions were sequenced using the immunoSEQ Assay. Here the immuneACCESS table is served through TCRdb, limited to in-frame sequences with V and J called. Missing clones are a known gap in these copies; in checked studies unresolved V genes cover under half, and the rest lacks a known reason. Within this sample are roughly 71,000 clones, with 84% of them counted one time only. The leading ten clones occupy around 0.8% of the sample. The trial excluded patients who had a history of autoimmune disease or who were on systemic immunosuppression. Peripheral blood for TCR sequencing was collected from all dose cohorts at baseline, on cycle 4 day 1, and on cycle 7 day 1. Samples came from an open-label, multicenter, first-in-human phase I dose-escalation trial of ivuxolimab. Adults with locally advanced or metastatic melanoma, renal cell carcinoma, hepatocellular carcinoma or head and neck squamous cell carcinoma were enrolled in the trial. Before TCR sequencing, CD4+ T cells and CD8+ T cells were sorted from peripheral blood as separate populations.

Relative to germline, V is missing 6 bases and J is missing 1 base, with 9 bases of the junction outside any gene match. The CDR3 runs 16 amino acids, cysteine and phenylalanine included. Only the CDR3 DNA is retained, 48 bases long and in frame from the first base. CDR1 and CDR2, per the germline V gene, are SGHTA and FQGTGA. The receptor comes from an adult with an advanced solid tumor such as melanoma, head and neck, liver or kidney cancer. The chain uses TRBV7-3 and TRBJ2-3, with TRBD2 matching 8 junction bases. The sequenced sample was CD4+ or CD8+ T cells sorted from blood, obtained in a trial of the OX40 agonist ivuxolimab. The CDR3 region has the sequence CASSQLAASGTDTQYF. The sequenced DNA: TGTGCCAGCAGTCAACTAGCGGCCTCGGGCACAGATACGCAGTATTTT.